This is a list of T cell receptor beta chains from one sample in a study of beta chain features in type 1 diabetes. The protocol was immunoSEQ multiplex PCR, while the TCRdb copy is restricted to in-frame clones and leaves out a portion. The sample lists hundreds of thousands of clones; roughly an eighth were seen once. The specimen was naive CD4+ T cells from blood. The receptor set was obtained from a man aged 18 to 30 with type 1 diabetes. CDR3s include the opening cysteine and the closing phenylalanine or tryptophan. Fields, in order: D gene, J gene, V gene, clone size, CDR3 DNA, CDR3 protein. A D gene is named only where the DNA matches it firmly. Size tells how often a clone was seen (once, few, many) or the class of an expanded clone, and some rows leave it out.

D gene: TRBD2
J gene: TRBJ2-3
V gene: TRBV7-2
clone size: .
CDR3 DNA: TGTGCCAGCCAGACTAGCGGGGGGGATACGCAGTATTTT
CDR3 protein: CASQTSGGDTQYF

D gene: .
J gene: TRBJ1-1
V gene: TRBV19
clone size: .
CDR3 DNA: TGTGCCAGTAGTATAGGACAGCTGAACACTGAAGCTTTCTTT
CDR3 protein: CASSIGQLNTEAFF

D gene: TRBD2
J gene: TRBJ2-4
V gene: TRBV9
clone size: few
CDR3 DNA: TGTGCCAGCAGCCCGCTGGGGGTAGCGGGCATTCAGTACTTC
CDR3 protein: CASSPLGVAGIQYF

D gene: TRBD1
J gene: TRBJ2-7
V gene: TRBV28
clone size: .
CDR3 DNA: TGTGCCAGCAGCAAACTGGACAGGGGCCCCTACGAGCAGTACTTC
CDR3 protein: CASSKLDRGPYEQYF

D gene: .
J gene: TRBJ1-1
V gene: TRBV7-2
clone size: few
CDR3 DNA: TGTGCCAGCAGCTTGGGATACACTGAAGCTTTCTTT
CDR3 protein: CASSLGYTEAFF

D gene: TRBD1
J gene: TRBJ2-1
V gene: TRBV6-5
clone size: .
CDR3 DNA: TGTGCCAGCAGACGGGTGGGAAGGGACAGTGAGCAGTTCTTC
CDR3 protein: CASRRVGRDSEQFF

D gene: TRBD1
J gene: TRBJ2-1
V gene: TRBV29-1
clone size: .
CDR3 DNA: TGCAGCGTTGCCCTTGGACAGGGGGCGGGTAATGAGCAGTTCTTC
CDR3 protein: CSVALGQGAGNEQFF

D gene: .
J gene: TRBJ2-3
V gene: TRBV6-5
clone size: .
CDR3 DNA: TGTGCCAGCAGTTACGGACAGTTTTCCGGGGATACGCAGTATTTT
CDR3 protein: CASSYGQFSGDTQYF

D gene: .
J gene: TRBJ2-7
V gene: TRBV30
clone size: few
CDR3 DNA: TGTGCCTGGAGTCCCCCGGGAAGTCTCAACTACGAGCAGTACTTC
CDR3 protein: CAWSPPGSLNYEQYF

D gene: TRBD2
J gene: TRBJ2-1
V gene: TRBV14
clone size: .
CDR3 DNA: TGTGCCAGCAGCCCCCTTGTGGCTAGCGGTTCCTACAATGAGCAGTTCTTC
CDR3 protein: CASSPLVASGSYNEQFF

D gene: TRBD1
J gene: TRBJ1-5
V gene: TRBV5-4
clone size: .
CDR3 DNA: TGTGCCAGCAGCGATGGGACAGGGGATCAGCCCCAGCATTTT
CDR3 protein: CASSDGTGDQPQHF

D gene: .
J gene: TRBJ2-1
V gene: TRBV7-2
clone size: few
CDR3 DNA: TGTGCCAGCAGCTTCCGGCTAGGGGATAATGAGCAGTTCTTC
CDR3 protein: CASSFRLGDNEQFF

D gene: .
J gene: TRBJ1-2
V gene: TRBV30
clone size: .
CDR3 DNA: TGTGCCTGGAGCCAGACGGGGCATGGCTACACCTTC
CDR3 protein: CAWSQTGHGYTF

D gene: .
J gene: TRBJ2-7
V gene: TRBV12-2
clone size: .
CDR3 DNA: TGTGCAAGTCGACGGGCTAGCGGCTTTTACGAGCAGTACTTC
CDR3 protein: CASRRASGFYEQYF

D gene: TRBD1
J gene: TRBJ1-2
V gene: TRBV9
clone size: few
CDR3 DNA: TGTGCCAGCAGCGTCGACAGGGGCAATGGCTACACCTTC
CDR3 protein: CASSVDRGNGYTF

D gene: .
J gene: TRBJ1-2
V gene: TRBV4-2
clone size: .
CDR3 DNA: TGTGCCAGCAGCCAAGAAACAGGGAGCTACACCTTC
CDR3 protein: CASSQETGSYTF

D gene: .
J gene: TRBJ2-1
V gene: TRBV7-2
clone size: few
CDR3 DNA: TGTGCCAGCAGCATGCGTGCAAGCGGCGGCGAGCAGTTCTTC
CDR3 protein: CASSMRASGGEQFF

D gene: .
J gene: TRBJ2-7
V gene: TRBV15
clone size: .
CDR3 DNA: TGTGCCACCAGCATCCAAACCGGCCACGAGAGGAGCGAGCAGTACTTC
CDR3 protein: CATSIQTGHERSEQYF

D gene: TRBD1
J gene: TRBJ2-4
V gene: TRBV30
clone size: .
CDR3 DNA: TGTGCTGGGGACAGGGCCAACATTCAGTACTTC
CDR3 protein: CAGDRANIQYF

D gene: TRBD1
J gene: TRBJ2-7
V gene: TRBV15
clone size: .
CDR3 DNA: TGTGCCACCAGCCGACGAAGGGGACAGGGCGGTTACGAGCAGTACTTC
CDR3 protein: CATSRRRGQGGYEQYF

D gene: .
J gene: TRBJ2-7
V gene: TRBV5-1
clone size: few
CDR3 DNA: TGCGCCAGCAGCTTGGAGGGAGAGCAGTACTTC
CDR3 protein: CASSLEGEQYF

D gene: .
J gene: TRBJ1-5
V gene: TRBV6-6
clone size: .
CDR3 DNA: TGTGCCAGCAGTTCGCAGCCCCAGCATTTT
CDR3 protein: CASSSQPQHF

D gene: TRBD1
J gene: TRBJ1-5
V gene: TRBV29-1
clone size: .
CDR3 DNA: TGCAGCGTGATGGACAGGGTGAATCAGCCCCAGCATTTT
CDR3 protein: CSVMDRVNQPQHF

D gene: TRBD2
J gene: TRBJ2-1
V gene: TRBV2
clone size: .
CDR3 DNA: TGTGCCAGCAGTAGACTAGCGAAAGACAATGAGCAGTTCTTC
CDR3 protein: CASSRLAKDNEQFF

D gene: TRBD1
J gene: TRBJ1-2
V gene: TRBV15
clone size: once
CDR3 DNA: TGTGCCACCAGCAGGTGGGGACAGGTCAAACTCTATGGCTACACCTTC
CDR3 protein: CATSRWGQVKLYGYTF

D gene: .
J gene: TRBJ2-7
V gene: TRBV29-1
clone size: .
CDR3 DNA: TGCAGCGCCCTGACAGAACCGATCTCCTACGAGCAGTACTTC
CDR3 protein: CSALTEPISYEQYF

D gene: TRBD2
J gene: TRBJ2-3
V gene: TRBV18
clone size: .
CDR3 DNA: TGTGCCAGCTCACCGGTCGGGGGGGCCGTAGATACGCAGTATTTT
CDR3 protein: CASSPVGGAVDTQYF